This T cell receptor (beta chain) came from a study of cytomegalovirus exposure and HLA in healthy donors. Whole-study context: Assignment to the Caucasian-associated ancestry cluster applied to around 80% of the approximately 380 genotyped donors. Broader study findings: An analysis that was carried out later associated some 17,000 TCR beta sequences with HLA alleles at 0.05 false discovery rate.

As regards this clone: What it binds is unknown.

The V end was cut by 8 bases, the J end by 0 bases, with 10 bases between. The CDR3 extends over 13 amino acids. In germline, CDR1 is SNHLY, CDR2 FYNNEI. In the PCR, 60 Vbeta and 13 Jbeta primers were used. The repertoire was sequenced with immunoSEQ multiplex PCR; TCRdb's copy has only in-frame clones and lacks some. This table holds 150,000 or so clones, about 85% found once. Specimen: PBMCs. This chain uses TRBV2 with TRBJ1-2, with unresolved D. The sequence was obtained from a man aged 18 to 30 in good health and CMV-seropositive. This chain's CDR3 is CASPGATNYGYTF. In nucleotides, the CDR3 is TGTGCCAGCCCGGGTGCGACTAACTATGGCTACACCTTC.